The TCR beta chain described here comes from a study of blood T cell repertoires in COVID-19 (TCRdb year 2020). A note on the overall study: The collaborator samples originated in the United States, Italy and Spain and spanned the acute and convalescent phases of COVID-19. The material from the prospective study consisted of cDNA or gDNA derived from T cells, B-cell-depleted T cells, or PBMCs. The dataset comprised deeply sampled blood TCRbeta repertoires from subjects exposed to, actively infected with, or recovered from COVID-19. The repertoires were made available in a free public database intended to serve as a resource for research on the immune response to SARS-CoV-2. Samples were obtained from the ongoing ImmuneRACE study (first 160 participants) and from 1,254 subjects provided by 6 global collaborators. A de-identified subject ID, COVID-19 status, age in years and sex were almost always included in the sample metadata. HLA class I and class II types, where available, came from metadata supplied by the sample provider rather than from assay-based typing. Study-wide findings and limitations: The amount of clinical and demographic metadata varied by source and participant and was provided uncurated.

Note on this clone: Its antigen remains undetermined. Per-base quality was not reported, and no clone a single base away is much larger than it.

The collaborating institutions used their own protocols to collect whole blood in K2EDTA tubes. Collaborator samples were shipped for TCRbeta analysis as frozen whole blood, isolated PBMCs, or DNA extracted from either sample type. Taken from the germline V gene (reference sequence), the CDR1 and CDR2 loops are LNHDA and SQIVND. The CDR3 measures 16 amino acids from cysteine to phenylalanine. Only the CDR3 DNA stays, 48 bases, in frame from base 1. Trimming leaves V shorter by 1 base and J shorter by 5 bases, with the junction holding 7 bases beyond the gene matches. TCRbeta CDR3 regions were amplified from genomic DNA by means of the immunoSEQ Assay, a bias-controlled multiplex PCR. The original pipeline was this. Within the assay, amplification of reference gene primers was used to estimate how many nucleated cells each sample contained. To quantify the absolute abundance of each unique TCRbeta CDR3 rearrangement, sequence reads were collapsed and filtered. For each sample, productive Simpson clonality was calculated by taking the square root of Simpson's diversity index across productive rearrangements. TCRdb carries this immuneACCESS record with in-frame sequences only. Its versions omit some clonotypes, under half of them owing to an unresolved V gene in the studies checked, with the rest unexplained. V, J and clone size reflect that table, while D and trimming were determined from the DNA. The sample table lists 100,000 to 150,000 clones, more than 85% of them with a count of one. 18% of the sample is taken by the ten largest.

The sequencing sample was made of peripheral blood. The sequence joins TRBV19 to TRBJ1-5; 8 nucleotides in the junction match TRBD1. The receptor comes from a man in his fifties with active or convalescent COVID-19. Read as DNA, the sequence is TGTGCCAGTAGTATAGTGGGACAGGAACTCCATCAGCCCCAGCATTTT. Translated, it gives CASSIVGQELHQPQHF.